One and the same sample provided the 10 T cell receptor beta chains below, sequenced in a study of radiotherapy plus CTLA-4 blockade in lung cancer. Libraries were prepared by immunoSEQ multiplex PCR; TCRdb keeps only in-frame clonotypes and omits some of them. The sample has about 77,000 clones; around 74% are singletons. Sequenced here: peripheral blood, sampled from a patient treated with radiotherapy plus ipilimumab. Source of these receptors: a human donor with non-small cell lung cancer whose response to radiotherapy plus ipilimumab could not be evaluated.

The V and J genes are TRBV30 and TRBJ1-1; 7 nucleotides align to TRBD1. The V gene end was trimmed by 2 bases and the J gene end by 6 bases; junction bases not matched to a gene: 9. Germline V lookup: CDR1 GTSNPN, CDR2 SVGIG (reference sequence). CDR3 length: 14 amino acids. The CDR3 DNA reads TGTGCCTGGAGTTTCAGGGGGTCAAAGGCTGAAGCTTTCTTT. It yields the protein CAWSFRGSKAEAFF.

Here the CDR3 DNA reads TGCGCCAGCAGCCAAGGGTTCCGGTCTAACGGGGAGCAGTACTTC. Translated, it gives CASSQGFRSNGEQYF. The V call is TRBV4-1, the J call TRBJ2-7; D is unclear. Per the germline V gene, CDR1 is MGHRA and CDR2 is YSYEKL. V was clipped by 1 base and J by 7 bases, with 17 bases between them. The CDR3 totals 15 residues.

The rearrangement uses TRBV6-4 and TRBJ1-6; the match to TRBD1 covers 7 bases. This CDR3 is 15 amino acids long. V trimming: 4 bases; J trimming: 6 bases; junction bases outside the gene matches: 6. CDR1 is MRHNA and CDR2 is SNTAGT in the germline V gene. The CDR3 region is CASSAGTEGNSPLHF. CDR3 coding DNA: TGTGCCAGCAGTGCAGGGACAGAGGGTAATTCACCCCTCCACTTT.

This sequence joins TRBV30 and TRBJ1-1; D is undetermined. Trimming took off 3 bases at V and 1 base at J, with 18 bases between the two ends. This CDR3 comprises 16 residues. Per the germline V gene, CDR1 is GTSNPN and CDR2 is SVGIG (reference sequence). In DNA, the CDR3 is TGTGCCTGGAGACGCGGGCTCAGGCAATCGAACACTGAAGCTTTCTTT. Translated: CAWRRGLRQSNTEAFF.

This rearrangement joins TRBV4-3 to TRBJ1-5, with TRBD1 matching over 9 bases. Trimming took 4 bases from V and 4 from J; bases not matched to a gene: 2. The CDR3 loop spans 14 amino acids. Germline values: CDR1 LGHNA, CDR2 YSLEER. As DNA, the CDR3 is TGCGCCAGCAGCCCCGGGACAGGGAATCAGCCCCAGCATTTT. This codes for CASSPGTGNQPQHF.

This chain links TRBV27 with TRBJ2-5; 10 nucleotides line up with TRBD1. TRBJ2-7 explains the end of the DNA better; the J call may be wrong. The V gene's germline CDR1 is MNHEY and CDR2 SMNVEV (reference sequence). The CDR3 runs to 15 residues. As DNA, the CDR3 is TGTGCCAGCAGTACTTCCGGGACAGGGGAGGGCGAGCAGTACTTC. Its protein product is CASSTSGTGEGEQYF.

The rearrangement joins TRBV4-2 to TRBJ2-7; D is unclear. Germline CDR1 is LGHNA and CDR2 is YNFKEQ. V dropped 1 base and J dropped 3 bases, with 4 bases sitting between them. The CDR3 extends over 12 amino acids. CDR3 loop: CASSQGLYEQYF. As DNA, the CDR3 is TGTGCCAGCAGCCAAGGTCTCTACGAGCAGTACTTC.

This chain joins TRBV4-2 and TRBJ2-4, with D uncertain. V lost 4 bases, J lost 7 bases, and 14 bases lay in between. There are 14 residues in the CDR3. The germline gives CDR1 LGHNA, CDR2 YNFKEQ. The CDR3 spells CASSPQWLDNIQYF. DNA of the CDR3: TGTGCCAGCAGCCCCCAATGGCTAGACAACATTCAGTACTTC.

The CDR3 DNA reads as TGCGCCAGCAGTGATCGGACAGATACGCAGTATTTT. This gives the protein CASSDRTDTQYF. The genes are TRBV10-1 and TRBJ2-3, with D uncertain. The V gene lost 3 bases and the J gene lost 3 bases, with 4 bases spanning the gap. Germline V gene sequence: CDR1 WNHNN, CDR2 SYGVQD (reference sequence). The CDR3 runs to 12 residues.

This sequence joins TRBV6-5 and TRBJ2-1; 8 bases are a match to TRBD2. The CDR3 runs 15 residues. After removal of 4 bases from V and 7 bases from J, the junction contained 9 bases not matched to a gene. The germline CDR1 and CDR2 sequences are MNHEY and SVGAGI. The CDR3 DNA reads as TGTGCCAGCAGTTTGACGGGGGGGCCCCAAAATGAGCAGTTCTTC. It translates to CASSLTGGPQNEQFF.